This T cell receptor (beta chain) was recovered during a study of identifying expanded T cells in peripheral blood. Here immunoSEQ multiplex PCR was the method, and the copy in TCRdb shows in-frame clones only, minus some. The data contain over 75,000 clones, 88% of them seen just once; the ten biggest clones take up 4%. From germline, CDR1 is LNHDA and CDR2 SQIVND (reference sequence). CDR3 length: 13 amino acids. Trimming removed 4 bases at V and 1 base at J, with 7 bases between. The sample holds a few counts of this clone. The chain uses TRBV19 and TRBJ1-2; no clear D gene. The material sequenced was blood. This clonotype was obtained from a person aged 18 to 75 in good health. The CDR3 spells CASSKSLNYGYTF. The CDR3 DNA sequence: TGTGCCAGTAGTAAAAGTCTTAACTATGGCTACACCTTC.